This T cell receptor beta chain appears in the sequencing data of a study of shared clonotypes between healthy human individuals. Trimming shortened V by 4 bases and J by 4 bases, and 16 bases separated the two germline ends. The CDR3 contains 16 residues. Germline values: CDR1 SGHAT, CDR2 FQNNGV. Only CD45RO-negative cells positively selected for CCR7 counted as naive CD8 cells, so terminally differentiated effector memory CD45RA+ cells were excluded. Study results and limitations: Clonotype sharing among donors, it was expected, would be affected by sequencing depth. Across a handful of donors, naive CD4 shared roughly 5.2%, naive CD8 under 4%, memory CD4 roughly 2.3%, memory CD8 roughly 0.37%.

Here immunoSEQ multiplex PCR was the method, and the copy in TCRdb shows in-frame clones only, minus some. Of about 2,200,000 clones listed, about 92% are singletons. On this clone: The antigen is not known.

Sequencing was performed on naive CD8+ T cells from PBMCs. The genes are TRBV11-2 and TRBJ1-4, with a possible D match to TRBD1 (5 bases). The sequence derives from a man between 18 and 35 years old in good health. Some clones in this sample may be carry-over from other donors' samples. The CDR3 nucleotides are TGTGCCAGCAGCTCCTCGGCTCGGGGGATTAATGAAAAACTGTTTTTT. Translation: CASSSSARGINEKLFF.